The 20 T cell receptor beta chains below all came from one sample that was sequenced in a study of response to subunit inactivated influenza vaccine. Via MiXCR, TCRdb re-called the RT-PCR reads, giving one row per CDR3 protein. The repertoire holds a few hundred thousand distinct CDR3 sequences, around 11% seen once, with 9.5% to 12% in the top ten. The sample also formed part of further work on T cells expressing NK-cell markers. That work contributes: What made the TCR beta cDNA was 5'RACE template switching with UMIs.

The sequencing here drew on PBMCs from blood, taken on the day of vaccination. These receptor sequences come from a man over 45 who received an inactivated influenza vaccine.

A few counts support this clonotype. The chain uses TRBV7-9 and TRBJ2-3; 9 nucleotides match TRBD2. V shed 5 bases, J shed 6 bases, and the junction held 12 bases outside the gene matches. Germline V gene lookup returns CDR1 SEHNR and CDR2 FQNEAQ (reference sequence). CDR3 length: 16 residues. For the CDR3, the DNA is TGTGCCAGCAGCCCCCTCGGTGCGGGGGGGGGCGATACGCAGTATTTT. Translated, it gives CASSPLGAGGGDTQYF.

This clonotype showed up many times. DNA of the CDR3: TGCAGCGTTGAAGTTGGCAGGAGGGGCTACAATGAGCAGTTCTTC. Encoded protein: CSVEVGRRGYNEQFF. The J gene is TRBJ2-1, the V gene TRBV29-1, with a weak D call TRBD2 (6 bases). Germline V gives CDR1 SQVTM, CDR2 ANQGSEA. Trimming removed 1 base from V and 3 bases from J, with 13 bases in between. The CDR3 sequence is 15 residues long.

The chain uses TRBV5-5 and TRBJ2-1, with 12 bases aligning to TRBD2. Germline CDR1 is SGHKS and CDR2 is YYEKEE (reference sequence). CDR3 length: 18 residues. V was pared by 2 bases and J by 4 bases, with 10 bases of the junction left unmatched. The CDR3 here is CASSLLAGGRSQYNEQFF. The CDR3, as DNA: TGTGCCAGCAGCTTACTAGCGGGGGGCCGCTCCCAATACAATGAGCAGTTCTTC.

The CDR3 reads CASSSQMTTDTQYF. The CDR3 DNA is TGTGCCAGCAGCTCACAGATGACCACAGATACGCAGTATTTT. The V and J genes are TRBV7-9 and TRBJ2-3; unclear D gene. V was shortened by 4 bases and J by 2 bases, with 10 bases between the two germline ends. Per the germline V gene, CDR1 is SEHNR and CDR2 is FQNEAQ (reference sequence). The CDR3 runs 14 residues.

A few counts support this clonotype. The gene calls are TRBV4-2 and TRBJ1-2, with D perhaps TRBD1 (5 bases). The length of the CDR3 is 15 residues. CDR1 and CDR2 from the germline V gene are LGHNA and YNFKEQ. The V and J ends lost 0 bases and 7 bases respectively, with 15 bases between them. As DNA, the CDR3 is TGTGCCAGCAGCCAAGATCAGCTTTTGGGGGGTGGCTACACCTTC. It translates to CASSQDQLLGGGYTF.

This clonotype was seen many times. V usage is TRBV10-3 and J usage is TRBJ2-3; D not resolved. CDR1 is ENHRY and CDR2 is SYGVKD in the germline V gene. The ends were cut back, 6 bases at V and 1 base at J, with 11 bases in the middle. The CDR3 length is 14 residues. The CDR3: CAIRERDGTDTQYF. In DNA form, the CDR3 reads TGTGCCATCAGAGAGAGAGATGGCACAGATACGCAGTATTTT.

This clonotype was seen only a few times. This chain joins TRBV7-6 and TRBJ1-4; D unclear. Germline CDR1 and CDR2: SGHVS and FNYEAQ. Trimming cost V 1 base and J 1 base, with 13 bases left between them. This CDR3 has 17 amino acids. The CDR3 loop reads CASSLDARDLTNEKLFF. CDR3 nucleotides: TGTGCCAGCAGCTTAGACGCCAGAGACTTAACTAATGAAAAACTGTTTTTT.

This clonotype has just a few counts. The rearrangement links TRBV30 to TRBJ2-1, with TRBD2 matching over 15 bases. The CDR3 covers 15 residues. V lost 3 bases to trimming and J lost 4 bases; unmatched junction nucleotides: 1. Per germline, CDR1 GTSNPN and CDR2 SVGIG (reference sequence). This CDR3 is CAWSGLAGGYNEQFF. The DNA of the CDR3 is TGTGCCTGGAGCGGACTAGCGGGAGGGTACAATGAGCAGTTCTTC. The variable domain in full, completed from reference TRBV30 and TRBJ2-1, reads SQTIHQWPATLVQPVGSPLSLECTVEGTSNPNLYWYRQAAGRGLQLLFYSVGIGQISSEVPQNLSASRPQDRQFILSSKKLLLSDSGFYLCAWSGLAGGYNEQFFGPGTRLTVL.

This clonotype was observed a handful of times. The chain links TRBV7-2 to TRBJ2-7, with D perhaps matching TRBD1 or TRBD2 (6 bases each). This CDR3 is 13 amino acids long. The V end was cut by 5 bases, the J end by 3 bases, with 11 bases between. Germline-derived CDR1 and CDR2 are SGHTA and FQGNSA. CDR3 sequence reads: CASSTGAYYEQYF. CDR3 nucleotide sequence: TGTGCCAGCAGCACGGGGGCCTACTACGAGCAGTACTTC. Full variable domain (rest looked up from reference TRBV7-2 and TRBJ2-7): GAGVSQSPSNKVTEKGKDVELRCDPISGHTALYWYRQSLGQGLEFLIYFQGNSAPDKSGLPSDRFSAERTGGSVSTLTIQRTQQEDSAVYLCASSTGAYYEQYFGPGTRLTVT.

The chain recombines TRBV4-3 with TRBJ2-2; D is ambiguous. Trimming stripped 0 bases from V and 4 bases from J, with 6 bases between. The CDR3 length is 14 residues. The V gene's germline CDR1 is LGHNA and CDR2 YSLEER. As DNA, the CDR3 is TGCGCCAGCAGCCAAGAGCGTATCACCGGGGAGCTGTTTTTT. Amino acid sequence: CASSQERITGELFF.

The chain couples TRBV7-6 to TRBJ2-7; 10 bases are shared with TRBD2. The CDR3 is 15 residues long. J gave up 3 bases and V 5 bases, and 7 bases lay outside the gene matches. Germline CDR1 and CDR2: SGHVS and FNYEAQ. CDR3 nucleotides: TGTGCCAGCAGCACCTATGGGACTAGCGACTACGAGCAGTACTTC. Protein product: CASSTYGTSDYEQYF. Full variable domain (outside the CDR3, taken from reference TRBV7-6 and TRBJ2-7): GAGVSQSPRYKVTKRGQDVALRCDPISGHVSLYWYRQALGQGPEFLTYFNYEAQQDKSGLPNDRFSAERPEGSISTLTIQRTEQRDSAMYRCASSTYGTSDYEQYFGPGTRLTVT.

This clonotype has a handful of counts. The genes are TRBV6-2 or TRBV6-3 and TRBJ2-1; 11 bases fit TRBD1. V was clipped by 6 bases and J by 3 bases; unmatched bases: 19. The CDR3 has 20 amino acids. Germline loops: CDR1 MNHEY, CDR2 SVGEGT. The DNA for the CDR3 is TGTGCCAGCAGCACTATTCGGACCGATGGACAGGGGGCTGGCTACAATGAGCAGTTCTTC. Translation: CASSTIRTDGQGAGYNEQFF.

This clonotype has at least ten counts. The chain couples TRBV29-1 to TRBJ2-3; no firm D call. The germline V gene encodes CDR1 SQVTM and CDR2 ANQGSEA. The CDR3 is 12 residues long. Trimming took 0 bases from V and 1 from J, leaving 2 bases between them. CDR3 residues: CSVEDGTDTQYF. The CDR3 DNA reads TGCAGCGTTGAAGATGGCACAGATACGCAGTATTTT.

The rearrangement joins TRBV7-8 to TRBJ2-5, with unresolved D. This CDR3 spans 13 amino acids. The V gene lost 5 bases and the J gene lost 5 bases, with 12 bases spanning the gap. The germline CDR1 and CDR2 sequences are SGHVS and FQNEAQ. CDR3 sequence: CASSQEFRETQYF. In nucleotides, the CDR3 is TGTGCCAGCAGCCAGGAGTTTCGCGAGACCCAGTACTTC.

The chain joins TRBV12-3 or TRBV12-4 to TRBJ2-7; D is unclear. This CDR3 is built from 12 residues. Trimming stripped 4 bases from V and 3 bases from J, with 7 bases between. The DNA for the CDR3 is TGTGCCAGCAGTTCGAGTCGCTACGAGCAGTACTTC. This gives the protein CASSSSRYEQYF.

This chain links TRBV10-3 with TRBJ2-6, with D unresolved. CDR1 is ENHRY and CDR2 is SYGVKD in the germline V gene. Deletions cut 6 bases from V and 1 base from J, with 22 bases between. The CDR3 length is 19 residues. CDR3 region: CAISPSRPTSISGANVLTF. DNA for the CDR3: TGTGCCATCAGCCCAAGTCGCCCTACGAGTATTTCTGGGGCCAACGTCCTGACTTTC.

This clonotype was picked up many times. The chain links TRBV4-2 to TRBJ2-1; TRBD1 is a possible D gene (5 bases). Germline CDR1 and CDR2: LGHNA and YNFKEQ. The CDR3 is made up of 15 amino acids. The V end lost 1 base, the J end lost 5 bases, and 12 bases lay between the germline ends. CDR3 coding DNA: TGTGCCAGCAGCCAAGTAGGGGTCAGGGACAATGAGCAGTTCTTC. This gives the protein CASSQVGVRDNEQFF.

The rearrangement joins TRBV25-1 to TRBJ2-7, with a tentative D call TRBD2 (6 bases). The CDR3 length is 15 residues. With 1 base removed from V and 2 bases from J, the gap between germline ends came to 12 bases. Germline loops: CDR1 MGHDK, CDR2 SYGVNS. CDR3 bases: TGTGCCAGCAGTGAATGGAGCGGGTCCGCCTACGAGCAGTACTTC. Its protein product is CASSEWSGSAYEQYF.

In nucleotides, the CDR3 is TGTGCCAGCAGCCGACTAGCGGGGGGGCAAGGAGATACGCAGTATTTT. This encodes CASSRLAGGQGDTQYF. The chain joins TRBV7-2 to TRBJ2-3; TRBD2 matches at 14 bases. Unmatched junction bases numbered 6, after V lost 5 bases and J lost 5 bases. The CDR3 has 16 amino acids. Germline values: CDR1 SGHTA, CDR2 FQGNSA.

The chain employs TRBV28 and TRBJ2-7, with 11 bases aligning to TRBD2. This CDR3 comprises 16 residues. Germline loops: CDR1 MDHEN, CDR2 SYDVKM. With 6 bases clipped from V and 2 bases from J, the junction kept 9 bases outside the gene matches. CDR3 in DNA: TGTGCCAGCAGCGCAACTAGCGGGAGATTCCCCTACGAGCAGTACTTC. Encoded protein: CASSATSGRFPYEQYF.